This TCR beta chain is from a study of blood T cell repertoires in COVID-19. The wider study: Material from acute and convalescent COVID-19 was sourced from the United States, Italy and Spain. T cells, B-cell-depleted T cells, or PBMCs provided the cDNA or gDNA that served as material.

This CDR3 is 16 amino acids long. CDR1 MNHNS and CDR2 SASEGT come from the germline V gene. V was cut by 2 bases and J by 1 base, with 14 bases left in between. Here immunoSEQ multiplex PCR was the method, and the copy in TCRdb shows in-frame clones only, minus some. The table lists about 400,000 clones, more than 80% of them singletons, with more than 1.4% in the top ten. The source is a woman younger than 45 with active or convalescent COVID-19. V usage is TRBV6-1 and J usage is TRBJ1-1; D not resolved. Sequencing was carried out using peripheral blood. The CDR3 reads CASSEPPWRWNTEAFF. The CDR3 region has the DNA TGTGCCAGCAGTGAACCCCCTTGGAGATGGAACACTGAAGCTTTCTTT.